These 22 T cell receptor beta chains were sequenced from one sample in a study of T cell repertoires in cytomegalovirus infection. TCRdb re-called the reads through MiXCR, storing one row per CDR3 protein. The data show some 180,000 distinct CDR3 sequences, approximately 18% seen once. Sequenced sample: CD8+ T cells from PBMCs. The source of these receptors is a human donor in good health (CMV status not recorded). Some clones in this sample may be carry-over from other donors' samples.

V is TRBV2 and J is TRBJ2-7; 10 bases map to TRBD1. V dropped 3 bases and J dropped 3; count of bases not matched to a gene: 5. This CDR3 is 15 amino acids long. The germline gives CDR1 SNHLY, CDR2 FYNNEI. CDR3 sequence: CASSDWGDRGYEQYF. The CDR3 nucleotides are TGTGCCAGCAGTGACTGGGGGGACAGGGGCTACGAGCAGTACTTC.

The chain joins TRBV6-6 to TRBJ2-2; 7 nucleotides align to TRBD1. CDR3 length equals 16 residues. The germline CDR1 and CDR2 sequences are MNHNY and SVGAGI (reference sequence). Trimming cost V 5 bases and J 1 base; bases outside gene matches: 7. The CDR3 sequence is CASSKMGQRNTGELFF. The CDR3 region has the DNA TGTGCCAGCAGTAAAATGGGACAGCGGAACACCGGGGAGCTGTTTTTT.

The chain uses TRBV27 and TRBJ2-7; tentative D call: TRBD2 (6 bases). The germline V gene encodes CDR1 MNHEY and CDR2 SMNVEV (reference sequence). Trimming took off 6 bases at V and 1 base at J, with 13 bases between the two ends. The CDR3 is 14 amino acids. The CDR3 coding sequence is TGTGCCAGCAGCGGGGGACGGTCGTCCTACGAGCAGTACTTC. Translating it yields CASSGGRSSYEQYF.

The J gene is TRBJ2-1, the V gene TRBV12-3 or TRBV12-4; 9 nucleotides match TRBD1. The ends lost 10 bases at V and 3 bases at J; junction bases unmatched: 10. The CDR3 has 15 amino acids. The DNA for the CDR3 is TGTGCCACCTCGGACAGGGGAGGATACTACAATGAGCAGTTCTTC. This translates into CATSDRGGYYNEQFF.

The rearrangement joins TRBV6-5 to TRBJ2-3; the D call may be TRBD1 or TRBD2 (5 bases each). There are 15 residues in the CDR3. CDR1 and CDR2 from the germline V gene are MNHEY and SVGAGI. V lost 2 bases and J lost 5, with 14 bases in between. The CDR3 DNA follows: TGTGCCAGCAGTTACGAGGGGAATTGGGGAGATACGCAGTATTTT. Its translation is CASSYEGNWGDTQYF.

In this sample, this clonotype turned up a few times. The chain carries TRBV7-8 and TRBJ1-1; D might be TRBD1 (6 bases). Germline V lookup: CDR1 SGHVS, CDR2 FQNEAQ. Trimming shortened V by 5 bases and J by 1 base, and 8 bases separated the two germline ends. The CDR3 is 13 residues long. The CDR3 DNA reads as TGTGCCAGCAGCATACAGGGGAACACTGAAGCTTTCTTT. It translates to CASSIQGNTEAFF. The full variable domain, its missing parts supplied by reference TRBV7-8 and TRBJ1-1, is GAGVSQSPRYKVAKRGQDVALRCDPISGHVSLFWYQQALGQGPEFLTYFQNEAQLDKSGLPSDRFFAERPEGSVSTLKIQRTQQEDSAVYLCASSIQGNTEAFFGQGTRLTVV.

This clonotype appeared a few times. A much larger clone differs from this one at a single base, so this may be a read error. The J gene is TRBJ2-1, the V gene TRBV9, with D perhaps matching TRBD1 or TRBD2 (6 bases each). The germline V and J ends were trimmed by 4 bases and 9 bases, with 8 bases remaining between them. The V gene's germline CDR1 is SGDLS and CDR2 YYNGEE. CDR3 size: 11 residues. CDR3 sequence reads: CASSPGAEQFF. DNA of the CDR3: TGTGCCAGCAGCCCGGGGGCTGAGCAGTTCTTC.

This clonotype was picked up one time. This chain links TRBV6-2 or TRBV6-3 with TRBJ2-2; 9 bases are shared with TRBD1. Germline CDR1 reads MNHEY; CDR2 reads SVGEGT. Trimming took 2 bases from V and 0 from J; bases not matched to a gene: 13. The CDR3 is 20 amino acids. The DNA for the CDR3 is TGTGCCAGCAGTTACACAGGGGGCGAAATCGATAATCCGAACACCGGGGAGCTGTTTTTT. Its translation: CASSYTGGEIDNPNTGELFF.

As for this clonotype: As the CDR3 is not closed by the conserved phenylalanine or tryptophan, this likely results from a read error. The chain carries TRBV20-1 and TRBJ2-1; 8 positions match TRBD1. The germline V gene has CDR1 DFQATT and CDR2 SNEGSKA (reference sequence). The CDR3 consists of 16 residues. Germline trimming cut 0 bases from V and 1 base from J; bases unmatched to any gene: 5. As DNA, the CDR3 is TGCAGTGCTAGAGATCGGGGACAGGCGTCCTACAATGAGCAGTTCTTA. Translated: CSARDRGQASYNEQFL.

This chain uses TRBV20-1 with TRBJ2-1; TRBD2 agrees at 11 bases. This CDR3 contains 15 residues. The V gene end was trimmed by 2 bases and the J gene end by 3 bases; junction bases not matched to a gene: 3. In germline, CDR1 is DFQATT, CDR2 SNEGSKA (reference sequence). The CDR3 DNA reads TGCAGTGCTAGACCCACTAGCGGGGGCTACAATGAGCAGTTCTTC. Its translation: CSARPTSGGYNEQFF.

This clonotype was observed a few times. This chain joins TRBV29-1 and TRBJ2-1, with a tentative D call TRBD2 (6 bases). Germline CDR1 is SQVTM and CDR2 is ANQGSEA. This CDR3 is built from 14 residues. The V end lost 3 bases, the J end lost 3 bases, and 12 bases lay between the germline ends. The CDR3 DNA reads TGCAGCGTTGACATTCCTAGCGTCTACAATGAGCAGTTCTTC. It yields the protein CSVDIPSVYNEQFF.

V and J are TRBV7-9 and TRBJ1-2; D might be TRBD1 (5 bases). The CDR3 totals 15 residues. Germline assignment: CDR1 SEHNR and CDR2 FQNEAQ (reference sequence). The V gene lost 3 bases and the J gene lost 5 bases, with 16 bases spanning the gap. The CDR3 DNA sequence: TGTGCCAGCAGCTTGCCGGCGGGACTACTATATGGCTACACCTTC. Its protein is CASSLPAGLLYGYTF.

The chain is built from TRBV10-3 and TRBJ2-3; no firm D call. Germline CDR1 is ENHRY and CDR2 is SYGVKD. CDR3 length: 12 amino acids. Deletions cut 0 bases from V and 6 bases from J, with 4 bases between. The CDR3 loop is CAISESTDTQYF. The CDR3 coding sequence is TGTGCCATCAGTGAGTCGACCGATACGCAGTATTTT.

CDR3 region: CASSWWDRGKVNIIYEQYF. CDR3 nucleotides: TGTGCCAGCAGTTGGTGGGACAGGGGTAAGGTGAATATCATCTACGAGCAGTACTTC. This sequence joins TRBV6-2 or TRBV6-3 and TRBJ2-7, with 10 nucleotides matching TRBD1. The CDR3 length is 19 residues. In germline, CDR1 is MNHEY, CDR2 SVGEGT. V shed 4 bases, J shed 3 bases, and the junction held 18 bases outside the gene matches.

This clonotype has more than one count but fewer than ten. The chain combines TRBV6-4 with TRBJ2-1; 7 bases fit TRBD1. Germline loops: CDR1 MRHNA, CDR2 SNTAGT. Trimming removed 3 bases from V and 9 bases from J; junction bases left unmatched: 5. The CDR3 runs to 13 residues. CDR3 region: CASSERRGLEQFF. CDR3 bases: TGTGCCAGCAGTGAAAGAAGGGGGCTTGAGCAGTTCTTC.

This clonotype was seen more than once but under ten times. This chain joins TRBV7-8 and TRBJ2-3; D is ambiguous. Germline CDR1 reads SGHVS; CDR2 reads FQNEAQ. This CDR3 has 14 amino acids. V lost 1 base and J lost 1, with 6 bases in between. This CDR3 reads CASSLEWRTDTQYF. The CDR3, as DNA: TGTGCCAGCAGCTTAGAGTGGCGCACAGATACGCAGTATTTT.

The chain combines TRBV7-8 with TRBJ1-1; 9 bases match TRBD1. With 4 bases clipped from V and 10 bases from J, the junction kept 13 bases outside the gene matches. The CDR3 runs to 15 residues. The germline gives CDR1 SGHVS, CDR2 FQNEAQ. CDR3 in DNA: TGTGCCAGCAGCTCTACAGGGGGCTCCCGTAGAGTAGCTTTCTTT. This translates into CASSSTGGSRRVAFF.

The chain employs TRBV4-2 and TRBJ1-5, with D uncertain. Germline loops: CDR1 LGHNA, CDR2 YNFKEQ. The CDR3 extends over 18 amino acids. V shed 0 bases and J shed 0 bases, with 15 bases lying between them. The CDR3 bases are TGTGCCAGCAGCCAAGAAAACAGATTAGACTATAGCAATCAGCCCCAGCATTTT. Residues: CASSQENRLDYSNQPQHF.

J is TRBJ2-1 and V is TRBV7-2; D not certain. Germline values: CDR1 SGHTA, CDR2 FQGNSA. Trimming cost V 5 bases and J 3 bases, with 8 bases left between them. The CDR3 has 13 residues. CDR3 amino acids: CASSALNYNEQFF. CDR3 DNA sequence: TGTGCCAGCAGCGCGCTAAACTACAATGAGCAGTTCTTC.

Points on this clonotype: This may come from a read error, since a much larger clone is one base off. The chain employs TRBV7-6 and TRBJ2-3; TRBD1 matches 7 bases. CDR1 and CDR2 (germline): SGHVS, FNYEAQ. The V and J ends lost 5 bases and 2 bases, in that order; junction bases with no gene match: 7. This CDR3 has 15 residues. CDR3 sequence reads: CASSPGQWSTDTQYF. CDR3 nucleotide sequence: TGTGCCAGCAGCCCGGGACAGTGGTCCACAGATACGCAGTATTTT. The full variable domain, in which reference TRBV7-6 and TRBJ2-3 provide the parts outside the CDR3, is GAGVSQSPRYKVTKRGQDVALRCDPISGHVSLYWYRQALGQGPEFLTYFNYEAQQDKSGLPNDRFSAERPEGSISTLTIQRTEQRDSAMYRCASSPGQWSTDTQYFGPGTRLTVL.

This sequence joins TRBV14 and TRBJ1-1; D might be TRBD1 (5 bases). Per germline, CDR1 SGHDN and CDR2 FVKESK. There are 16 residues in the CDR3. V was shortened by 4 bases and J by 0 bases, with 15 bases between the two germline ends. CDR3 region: CASSRFQGRMNTEAFF. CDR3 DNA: TGTGCCAGCAGCCGATTCCAGGGCCGGATGAACACTGAAGCTTTCTTT. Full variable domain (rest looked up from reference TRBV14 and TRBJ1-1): EAGVTQFPSHSVIEKGQTVTLRCDPISGHDNLYWYRRVMGKEIKFLLHFVKESKQDESGMPNNRFLAERTGGTYSTLKVQPAELEDSGVYFCASSRFQGRMNTEAFFGQGTRLTVV.

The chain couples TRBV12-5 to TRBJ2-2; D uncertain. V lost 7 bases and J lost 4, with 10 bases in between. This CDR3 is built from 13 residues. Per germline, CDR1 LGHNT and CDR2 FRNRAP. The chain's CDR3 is CASALHLTGELFF. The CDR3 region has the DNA TGTGCTAGTGCCCTACACCTCACCGGGGAGCTGTTTTTT.